This T cell receptor (beta chain) originates from a study of blood T cells in healthy people across ages (dated by TCRdb to the mid-2010s). Study-level background: In model experiments, template switching captured about one uniquely barcoded TCR beta cDNA molecule for every two T cells. To track age-related changes in TCR beta repertoire diversity, the study relied on deep sequencing normalized with unique cDNA molecular identifiers. The donors were split into four age groups: young (average 16 years), middle-aged (roughly 40), aged (more than 55) and long-lived (roughly 77). To avoid experimental bias, donors of different ages were randomly spread across the sequencing lanes. For two donors (one aged 18 to 30 and one aged 80 or older), the study analyzed two additional independent replicas of 1 million unique cDNA reads from the same blood draw. Study-wide findings and limitations: The CMV infection status of donors was not known, potentially confounding age-related changes in expanded clonotypes. Observed TCR beta diversity per million T cells fell roughly linearly with age, and a significant reduction was already apparent by age approximately 41. Compared with the aged group, the long-lived group had more naive CD4+ T cells, fewer expanded clones and increased TCR diversity, a pattern suggesting age selection. Conclusive comparison of naive and antigen-experienced compartments was prevented by the profiling of bulk unsorted PBMCs. Estimates of total diversity based on one million sequenced T cells were considered lower bounds and underestimates. The percentage of naive T cells measured by flow cytometry correlated strongly with observed TCR beta diversity.

Donors were about 36 systemically healthy Caucasian individuals from Russia aged roughly 6 to 95 years. Each donor gave 8 to 10 milliliters of peripheral blood, drawn into EDTA-treated Vacutainer tubes. Ficoll-Paque density-gradient centrifugation was used to isolate PBMCs, with at least 7 million per sample. Total RNA, at least 6 micrograms per sample, was extracted from PBMCs with Trizol reagent. The percentages of naive CD45RAhigh/CD27high T cells were determined by flow cytometry on a PBMC aliquot from every donor. From the germline V gene, CDR1 is MNHNS and CDR2 is SASEGT. The CDR3, cysteine through phenylalanine, is 15 amino acids long. The entry retains the CDR3 DNA only, 45 bases that are in frame from base 1. Here V drops 2 bases and J drops 2 bases, and the junction holds 4 bases not matched to any gene. Library preparation used 5' RACE. Sequencing instrument: Illumina HiSeq 2500. A second PCR of roughly 7 to 12 cycles was run with a J-beta primer mix and a sample-barcoded 5' primer. A unique molecular identifier was introduced onto each TCR beta cDNA molecule by a template-switch 5' adaptor carrying 12 random nucleotides. Each sample yielded at least 3 million CDR3-containing paired-end reads. First-strand cDNA synthesis was performed from all RNA using the Mint cDNA synthesis kit, with priming by a TRBC-specific oligonucleotide. After uracil-DNA glycosylase treatment, a first 18-cycle PCR used universal primers M1SS and BC2_uni_R on all cDNA. The authors' analysis ran thus. For normalization, 1 million high-quality reads were randomly selected from each sample, with every read carrying a distinct molecular identifier. Instead of being binned into consensus sequences, reads with shared molecular identifiers were discarded. MiTCR, run with a Q25 quality threshold and the strictest error-elimination algorithm, handled CDR3 identification, clonotype clustering and error correction. A nonparametric unseen species model using Euler transformation provided a lower-bound estimate of total TCR beta diversity. TCRdb trimmed the raw reads at Q25, called clones with MiXCR and kept productive beta chains. Rows matching on CDR3 protein sequence are summarized as one entry with the most common DNA and genes. None of the V and J calls come from the authors' own analysis; TCRdb made them. This sample is represented by a few hundred thousand distinct CDR3 sequences; about half of them were singletons. 45% to 60% of the sample belongs to the ten largest clones.

As for this clonotype: Which antigen it targets is not known. The input lacks base qualities; no much larger clone sits a single base away.

The sequenced sample consisted of blood. This sequence uses TRBV6-1 and TRBJ1-2, and 8 junctional nucleotides match TRBD1. The receptor's source is a man aged 55-75 years in good health. The bases read TGTGCCAGCAGTGAACCTGGACAGGGAAACTATGGCTACACCTTC. This gives the protein CASSEPGQGNYGYTF.